This is a list of T cell receptor beta chains from one sample in a study of siplizumab effects on memory and regulatory T cells. Produced via immunoSEQ multiplex PCR; TCRdb's table is partial and in-frame only. This sample yields about 46,000 clones, of which about 94% are seen a single time; over 15% belongs to the top ten. The material sequenced was CD8+ T cells sorted from blood. These receptors were taken from a human donor in good health. Each CDR3 is given with its conserved first and last residue. The order of the fields is CDR3 length, D gene, J gene, V gene, CDR3 protein. A D gene is named only where the DNA matches it firmly.

11,-,TRBJ1-2,TRBV9,CASSVGYGYTF
13,-,TRBJ2-2,TRBV6-5,CASSYSSPGELFF
13,-,TRBJ2-7,TRBV7-9,CASSLEGPGEEYF
13,-,TRBJ2-1,TRBV6-1,CASSEFFRAGQFF
13,-,TRBJ2-7,TRBV7-3,CASSLFGGTEQYF
13,-,TRBJ1-2,TRBV27,CASGQGTVYGYTF
14,-,TRBJ2-1,TRBV7-9,CASSGGVYGNEQFF
17,TRBD2,TRBJ2-7,TRBV7-9,CASSLPTSGISRYEQYF
15,-,TRBJ2-1,TRBV7-3,CASSFGPSPYNEQFF
17,-,TRBJ2-3,TRBV9,CASSVYPGGRTIDTQYF
13,-,TRBJ2-7,TRBV1,CTSSPRERYEQYF
14,-,TRBJ2-2,TRBV18,CASSHTGYAGELFF
18,TRBD1,TRBJ1-1,TRBV28,CASSFLAVGTDFYTEAFF
13,-,TRBJ1-5,TRBV7-9,CASSHEGWQPQHF
13,-,TRBJ2-1,TRBV6-1,CASSVFFLDEQFF
16,-,TRBJ2-7,TRBV18,CASSPRRGNSGYEQYF
15,-,TRBJ2-2,TRBV30,CATPAGQGNTGELFF
15,-,TRBJ2-1,TRBV27,CASSLSTGPISEQFF
16,TRBD2,TRBJ2-7,TRBV14,CASSPWTSGRAYEQYF
15,TRBD2,TRBJ2-7,TRBV27,CASRETSAANYEQYF
12,-,TRBJ1-1,TRBV7-9,CASSFENTEAFF
17,-,TRBJ1-5,TRBV27,CASSPKGGGYSNQPQHF
13,-,TRBJ2-7,TRBV27,CASSLGTPFEQYF
16,-,TRBJ1-1,TRBV19,CASHNYAENMNTEAFF
13,-,TRBJ2-7,TRBV27,CASSLRVSYEQYF
15,TRBD1,TRBJ1-2,TRBV11-1,CASSLSGQGHGGYTF
16,TRBD2,TRBJ2-2,TRBV19,CASSEGTSGRAGELFF
13,-,TRBJ2-1,TRBV6-5,CASSFINSNEQFF
14,-,TRBJ2-3,TRBV6-5,CASSPRVDTDTQYF
15,-,TRBJ1-2,TRBV7-9,CASSLGDGFKGGYTF
15,TRBD2,TRBJ2-7,TRBV4-1,CASSQEASGRGEQYF
16,-,TRBJ2-1,TRBV27,CASSFLGGGAENEQFF
19,TRBD1,TRBJ1-6,TRBV28,CASSPQGQEVGSYNSPLHF
12,-,TRBJ2-1,TRBV6-5,CASSNGSPEQFF
14,-,TRBJ2-1,TRBV28,CASSQSLSYNEQFF
14,TRBD2,TRBJ2-1,TRBV5-1,CASKAGESYNEQFF
16,TRBD2,TRBJ2-7,TRBV15,CATSGGIGRASYEQYF
17,-,TRBJ2-7,TRBV5-8,CASSLSLAGATSYEQYF
16,-,TRBJ2-3,TRBV27,CASSPMGGDATDTQYF
18,TRBD1,TRBJ1-2,TRBV25-1,CASSDRLQGGASTYGYTF
12,-,TRBJ2-7,TRBV11-2,CASSLGGNEQYF
14,TRBD1,TRBJ1-2,TRBV25-1,CASSGGQGARGYTF
17,-,TRBJ2-3,TRBV27,CASSWTVSLDGSDTQYF
15,-,TRBJ1-4,TRBV28,CASNTPGHRNEKLFF
15,TRBD1,TRBJ1-4,TRBV14,CASSQNHRGDEKLFF
17,-,TRBJ2-7,TRBV28,CASSQSSRTLAVYEQYF
18,-,TRBJ1-2,TRBV4-1,CASSPFSQYTGTAYGYTF
15,TRBD2,TRBJ2-7,TRBV4-1,CASSLWRLAGYEQYF
17,TRBD2,TRBJ2-7,TRBV11-1,CASSLPGTSGRDYEQYF
13,-,TRBJ2-1,TRBV10-3,CAPSKVILAVQFF
14,-,TRBJ2-5,TRBV2,CASSEGKVLETQYF
14,-,TRBJ1-1,TRBV11-2,CASSPSTRRAEAFF
15,-,TRBJ2-5,TRBV5-1,CASSFFEQGGETQYF
15,TRBD1,TRBJ2-3,TRBV7-9,CASSRQDRDTDTQYF
16,TRBD2,TRBJ2-7,TRBV6-5,CASSFDQTSGMDEQYF
13,TRBD1,TRBJ1-1,TRBV11-2,CASSLGQRIEAFF
13,TRBD1,TRBJ2-7,TRBV5-5,CASSSRDSYEQYF
14,TRBD1,TRBJ2-7,TRBV5-4,CASINRDRGYEQYF
16,TRBD1,TRBJ2-7,TRBV9,CASSSNRGTGAHEQYF